Each of the 27 T cell receptor beta chains below was sequenced from the same sample in a study of low-dose radiotherapy and immunotherapy resistance in tumors. With TRAV- and TRBV-specific primers, first-strand cDNA was made, covering the alpha and beta chains. TCR amplification involved 20 PCR cycles with a constant-region primer and V-primer adapter. TCRdb reanalysed the reads using MiXCR and keeps one entry per CDR3 protein. The sample consists of under 90,000 distinct CDR3 sequences, about 17% of them appearing once. Time point meaning: after trial treatment. The sample's treatment: LDRT plus nivolumab, ipilimumab, low-dose cyclophosphamide and aspirin (RACIN trial). Sequencing used PBMCs, obtained after low-dose radiotherapy plus immunotherapy. Source of these receptors: a male donor with prostate cancer.

At least ten counts were recorded for this clonotype. The V and J genes are TRBV10-3 and TRBJ1-4, with 7 bases that match TRBD1. The junction had 9 bases not matched to a gene; V was cut back by 6 bases and J by 8 bases. Germline V gives CDR1 ENHRY, CDR2 SYGVKD. This CDR3 is 14 amino acids long. This chain's CDR3 is CAISTTGSTEKLFF. CDR3 bases: TGTGCCATCAGCACGACAGGGAGTACCGAAAAACTGTTTTTT.

This clonotype was recorded a few times. V is TRBV20-1 and J is TRBJ2-7, with 15 positions matching TRBD2. The germline gives CDR1 DFQATT, CDR2 SNEGSKA (reference sequence). Germline trimming cut 5 bases from V and 3 bases from J; bases unmatched to any gene: 8. This CDR3 comprises 16 residues. The CDR3 here is CSASRTSGRGSYEQYF. CDR3 nucleotide sequence: TGCAGTGCTTCCCGGACTAGCGGGAGGGGGAGCTACGAGCAGTACTTC.

This clonotype was counted at least ten times. This sequence joins TRBV19 and TRBJ1-5; TRBD1 matches 7 bases. This CDR3 has 15 amino acids. In germline, CDR1 is LNHDA, CDR2 SQIVND (reference sequence). J lost 6 bases, V lost 8 bases, and 13 bases had no gene match. CDR3 sequence: CASSPGQSRSQPQHF. CDR3 nucleotide sequence: TGTGCCAGTTCCCCGGGACAGTCTCGGAGTCAGCCCCAGCATTTT. The full variable domain, rest sourced from reference TRBV19 and TRBJ1-5, is DGGITQSPKYLFRKEGQNVTLSCEQNLNHDAMYWYRQDPGQGLRLIYYSQIVNDFQKGDIAEGYSVSREKKESFPLTVTSAQKNPTAFYLCASSPGQSRSQPQHFGDGTRLSIL.

The table lists this clonotype with many counts. The rearrangement links TRBV27 to TRBJ1-2; D may be TRBD1 (6 bases). Germline CDR1 is MNHEY and CDR2 is SMNVEV (reference sequence). V was trimmed by 6 bases and J by 6 bases, leaving 14 bases between them. This CDR3 spans 13 amino acids. CDR3 nucleotide sequence: TGTGCCAGCAGACTTGTTGGGGGCGATGGCTACACCTTC. As protein: CASRLVGGDGYTF.

This clonotype was counted at least ten times. This chain connects TRBV2 to TRBJ2-3; D is unresolved. CDR1 SNHLY and CDR2 FYNNEI come from the germline V gene. With 5 bases removed from V and 0 bases from J, the gap between germline ends came to 9 bases. This CDR3 has 14 amino acids. The CDR3 nucleotides are TGTGCCAGCAGTTATAGCCGCAGCACAGATACGCAGTATTTT. This codes for CASSYSRSTDTQYF. Together with reference TRBV2 and TRBJ2-3, the CDR3 gives the full variable domain: EPEVTQTPSHQVTQMGQEVILRCVPISNHLYFYWYRQILGQKVEFLVSFYNNEISEKSEIFDDQFSVERPDGSNFTLKIRSTKLEDSAMYFCASSYSRSTDTQYFGPGTRLTVL.

In its sample, this clonotype was seen many times. The rearrangement uses TRBV4-3 and TRBJ2-1; a weak D match, TRBD1 (6 bases). Trimming took 0 bases from V and 1 from J, leaving 13 bases between them. The germline gives CDR1 LGHNA, CDR2 YSLEER. The CDR3 contains 17 residues. CDR3 coding DNA: TGCGCCAGCAGCCAAGATGCAGGGGTAGGGTCCTACAATGAGCAGTTCTTC. Translation: CASSQDAGVGSYNEQFF.

On this clonotype: Sequence at one end of the junction differs from germline and may be a read error. This chain connects TRBV20-1 to TRBJ2-3; D may correspond to TRBD1 or TRBD2 (6 bases each). CDR3 length: 16 residues. Germline V lookup: CDR1 DFQATT, CDR2 SNEGSKA (reference sequence). The CDR3 nucleotides read TGCAGTGCTAGAGTGAGGGTCCGGGGGCGGACAGAGACGCAGTATTTT. Amino acid sequence: CSARVRVRGRTETQYF.

This clonotype was recorded many times. The chain links TRBV4-3 to TRBJ2-2; TRBD1 agrees at 9 bases. The V gene's germline CDR1 is LGHNA and CDR2 YSLEER. The CDR3 loop spans 17 amino acids. The J segment lost 4 bases and the V segment lost 0 bases, leaving 6 bases of the junction unmatched. The CDR3 DNA follows: TGCGCCAGCAGCCAAGATCGGGGGACAGGGACCACCGGGGAGCTGTTTTTT. This codes for CASSQDRGTGTTGELFF.

This clonotype was observed at least ten times. The chain uses TRBV15 and TRBJ2-7; possibly TRBD1 for D (6 bases). The CDR3 has 12 residues. Germline V gene data show CDR1 as LNHNV and CDR2 as YYDKDF (reference sequence). V was cut by 2 bases and J by 4 bases, with 6 bases left in between. The CDR3 is CATSRQGYEQYF. CDR3 in DNA: TGTGCCACCAGCAGACAGGGGTACGAGCAGTACTTC.

The sample holds many counts of this clonotype. The V gene is TRBV7-2, the J gene TRBJ1-3; D is uncertain. This CDR3 comprises 11 residues. The germline V gene encodes CDR1 SGHTA and CDR2 FQGNSA. V lost 11 bases and J lost 1, with 6 bases in between. Here the CDR3 reads CALGSGNTIYF. CDR3 nucleotide sequence: TGTGCCCTTGGGTCTGGAAACACCATATATTTT.

On this clonotype: A far larger clone is off by one base, so a read error is likely. This chain uses TRBV5-3 with TRBJ1-5, with a possible D match to TRBD1 (5 bases). TRBV5-3 is flagged as an ORF with uncertain function. This CDR3 contains 14 residues. V was clipped by 8 bases and J by 6 bases, with 18 bases between them. CDR3 in DNA: TGTGCCAGCAGCCTAGCAAGGGGAATTCAGCCCCAGCATTTT. Protein sequence: CASSLARGIQPQHF.

This clonotype was observed many times. This chain links TRBV29-1 with TRBJ1-1; TRBD1 matches at 9 bases. Germline values: CDR1 SQVTM, CDR2 ANQGSEA. This CDR3 contains 15 residues. The trim removed 6 bases at V and 0 bases at J, leaving 8 bases unmatched. The CDR3 DNA reads TGCAGCGTGGGGGACAGGGCGACCATGAACACTGAAGCTTTCTTT. This sequence encodes CSVGDRATMNTEAFF. The variable domain in full, completed from reference TRBV29-1 and TRBJ1-1, reads SAVISQKPSRDICQRGTSLTIQCQVDSQVTMMFWYRQQPGQSLTLIATANQGSEATYESGFVIDKFPISRPNLTFSTLTVSNMSPEDSSIYLCSVGDRATMNTEAFFGQGTRLTVV.

This clonotype was observed at least ten times. The rearrangement links TRBV12-3 or TRBV12-4 to TRBJ1-3; possible D gene TRBD1, 5 bases. The CDR3 spans 15 residues. V was trimmed by 6 bases and J by 3 bases, leaving 15 bases between them. CDR3 sequence: CASSPTAGSGNTIYF. For the CDR3, the DNA is TGTGCCAGCAGCCCCACTGCAGGGAGTGGAAACACCATATATTTT.

This clonotype was detected ten times or more. This rearrangement joins TRBV18 to TRBJ1-2; D remains unclear. The germline V gene has CDR1 KGHSH and CDR2 LQKENI. The CDR3 has 13 residues. Trimming shortened V by 0 bases and J by 5 bases, and 7 bases separated the two germline ends. CDR3 nucleotide sequence: TGTGCCAGCTCACCACCGTCCGGGTATGGCTACACCTTC. Residues: CASSPPSGYGYTF.

V and J are TRBV11-2 and TRBJ2-1; no clear D gene. Trimming left V 10 bases short and J 5 bases short, with 18 bases between. The CDR3 has 14 residues. The germline CDR1 and CDR2 sequences are SGHAT and FQNNGV. The CDR3 DNA reads as TGTGCCACCCGAGAGGTGGGATCCCACAATGAGCAGTTCTTC. Protein sequence: CATREVGSHNEQFF.

This clonotype showed up just a few times. Since a much larger clone is just one base distant, this may be a read error. V and J are TRBV3-1 and TRBJ1-1; D not resolved. This CDR3 comprises 14 residues. Germline V gene sequence: CDR1 LGHDT, CDR2 YNNKEL (reference sequence). CDR3 DNA sequence: TGTGCCAGCATCCAACGAATCGCGAACACTGAAGCTTTCTTT. Amino acid sequence: CASIQRIANTEAFF.

This clonotype has only a few counts. V gene TRBV6-8 combines with J gene TRBJ2-7; 7 positions agree with TRBD1. Germline V gene lookup returns CDR1 MNHGY and CDR2 SAAAGT. V dropped 7 bases and J dropped 2; count of bases not matched to a gene: 11. CDR3 length: 15 amino acids. The DNA of the CDR3 is TGTGCCAGCACCGAAGGCAGGACAGGTCCCTACGAGCAGTACTTC. Its protein is CASTEGRTGPYEQYF.

This clonotype was counted many times. The chain employs TRBV10-3 and TRBJ2-7, with D uncertain. CDR3 length equals 12 residues. Germline CDR1 ENHRY, CDR2 SYGVKD. Trimming stripped 0 bases from V and 4 bases from J, with 4 bases between. The CDR3: CAISESQYEQYF. CDR3 coding DNA: TGTGCCATCAGTGAGTCCCAATACGAGCAGTACTTC.

As regards this clonotype: With a much larger clone just one base away, this may be a read error. This rearrangement joins TRBV26 to TRBJ2-1; the table calls TRBD2, which could not be checked here. TRBV26 is a recognized pseudogene. The CDR3 covers 17 residues. CDR3 loop: CASMNPPGTSGSNEQFF. CDR3 DNA sequence: TGTGCCAGCATGAATCCCCCCGGGACTAGCGGGAGCAATGAGCAGTTCTTC.

This clonotype was counted many times. The chain carries TRBV2 and TRBJ2-2; D might be TRBD1 or TRBD2, each matching 5 bases. V was clipped by 5 bases and J by 3 bases, with 10 bases between them. Germline CDR1 is SNHLY and CDR2 is FYNNEI. This CDR3 spans 14 amino acids. CDR3 residues: CASSPGTYTGELFF. CDR3 coding DNA: TGTGCCAGCAGTCCCGGGACCTACACCGGGGAGCTGTTTTTT.

This clonotype came up many times. V and J are TRBV29-1 and TRBJ2-7, with 10 bases that match TRBD1. Germline CDR1 is SQVTM and CDR2 is ANQGSEA. The V segment lost 4 bases and the J segment 4 bases; nucleotides outside the gene matches: 1. CDR3 length: 12 residues. The CDR3 DNA reads as TGCAGCGTTGTGGACAGGGGGTACGAGCAGTACTTC. This sequence encodes CSVVDRGYEQYF.

This clonotype showed up many times. V usage is TRBV5-1 and J usage is TRBJ2-3, with TRBD2 matching 10 bases. CDR1 is SGHRS, CDR2 YFSETQ, per germline. Trimming took 2 bases from V and 4 from J; bases not matched to a gene: 4. The CDR3 length is 15 residues. The CDR3 DNA reads TGCGCCAGCAGCTTCCTAGCGGGAGAGGCAGATACGCAGTATTTT. Amino acid sequence: CASSFLAGEADTQYF.

This clonotype was recorded many times. CDR3 nucleotides: TGTGCCAGTAGTAATAAGGGACTAGCGGGAGACTATGAGCAGTTCTTC. It specifies CASSNKGLAGDYEQFF. This sequence joins TRBV19 and TRBJ2-1; 14 nucleotides align to TRBD2. With V trimmed by 4 bases and J by 8 bases, 7 bases remained unmatched. The CDR3 is made up of 16 amino acids. In germline, CDR1 is LNHDA, CDR2 SQIVND (reference sequence).

This clonotype was seen at least ten times. This rearrangement joins TRBV7-9 to TRBJ2-2; tentative D call: TRBD1 (6 bases). Germline CDR1 reads SEHNR; CDR2 reads FQNEAQ (reference sequence). The V gene lost 9 bases and the J gene lost 0 bases, with 11 bases spanning the gap. CDR3 length: 14 residues. CDR3 amino acids: CASKQGTNTGELFF. The CDR3 DNA reads as TGTGCCAGTAAACAGGGAACGAACACCGGGGAGCTGTTTTTT.

The V gene is TRBV29-1, the J gene TRBJ2-1, with TRBD1 matching over 10 bases. CDR1 SQVTM and CDR2 ANQGSEA come from the germline V gene. With V trimmed by 2 bases and J by 3 bases, 4 bases remained unmatched. CDR3 size: 15 residues. In DNA form, the CDR3 reads TGCAGCGTTGAAATGCGGGACAGGGGCTACAATGAGCAGTTCTTC. Translated: CSVEMRDRGYNEQFF.

V usage is TRBV6-5 and J usage is TRBJ2-4, with 7 nucleotides matching TRBD2. The CDR3 totals 18 residues. Germline values: CDR1 MNHEY, CDR2 SVGAGI. The ends lost 9 bases at V and 0 bases at J; junction bases unmatched: 17. The CDR3 here is CASSPGLGQIVAKNIQYF. The DNA for the CDR3 is TGTGCCAGTAGTCCCGGACTAGGGCAGATAGTAGCCAAAAACATTCAGTACTTC.

The chain employs TRBV27 and TRBJ2-4; 11 bases agree with TRBD2. Germline V gene data show CDR1 as MNHEY and CDR2 as SMNVEV (reference sequence). Germline trimming cut 4 bases from V and 5 bases from J; bases unmatched to any gene: 4. This CDR3 has 15 residues. CDR3 loop: CASSYSGRGENIQYF. The CDR3 DNA sequence: TGTGCCAGCAGTTATAGCGGGAGGGGCGAAAACATTCAGTACTTC.